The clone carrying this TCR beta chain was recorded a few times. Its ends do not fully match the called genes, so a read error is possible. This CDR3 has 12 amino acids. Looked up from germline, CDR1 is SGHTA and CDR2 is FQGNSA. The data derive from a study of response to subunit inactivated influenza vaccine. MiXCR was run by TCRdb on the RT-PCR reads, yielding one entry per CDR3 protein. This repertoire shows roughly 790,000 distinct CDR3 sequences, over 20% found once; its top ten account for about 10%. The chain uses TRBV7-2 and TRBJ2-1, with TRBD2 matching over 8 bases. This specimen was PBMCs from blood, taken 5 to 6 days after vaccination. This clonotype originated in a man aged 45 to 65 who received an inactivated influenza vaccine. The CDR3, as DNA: TGTGCCAGCAGCCCACAGCGGGGGCGCAAGATCTTC. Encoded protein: CASSPQRGRKIF.